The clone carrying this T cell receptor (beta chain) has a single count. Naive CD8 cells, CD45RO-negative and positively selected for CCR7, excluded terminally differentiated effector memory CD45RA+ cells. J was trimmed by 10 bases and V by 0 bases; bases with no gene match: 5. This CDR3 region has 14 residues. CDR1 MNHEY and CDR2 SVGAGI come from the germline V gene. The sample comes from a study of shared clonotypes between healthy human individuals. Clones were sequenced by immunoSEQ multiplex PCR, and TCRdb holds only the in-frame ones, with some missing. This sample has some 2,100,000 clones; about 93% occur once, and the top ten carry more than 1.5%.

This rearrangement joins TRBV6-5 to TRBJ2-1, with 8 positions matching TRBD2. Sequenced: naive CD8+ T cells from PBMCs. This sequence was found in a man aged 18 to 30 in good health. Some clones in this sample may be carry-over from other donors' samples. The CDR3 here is CASSYSRRGGEQFF. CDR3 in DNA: TGTGCCAGCAGTTACTCCCGCCGGGGGGGGGAGCAGTTCTTC.